The T cell receptor beta chain under discussion was sequenced for a study of cytomegalovirus exposure and HLA in healthy donors. The PCR had 60 Vbeta and 13 Jbeta primers. The protocol was immunoSEQ multiplex PCR, while the TCRdb copy is restricted to in-frame clones and leaves out a portion. The sample lists approximately 300,000 clones, roughly 80% occurring once. Germline V gene data show CDR1 as MGHRA and CDR2 as YSYEKL. With 4 bases clipped from V and 5 bases from J, the junction kept 16 bases outside the gene matches. The length of the CDR3 is 18 residues. J is TRBJ2-5 and V is TRBV4-1, with TRBD2 matching over 10 bases. The specimen sequenced was PBMCs. The receptor was isolated from a girl aged 2 to 10 in good health and CMV-seronegative. CDR3 loop: CASSPAAIITSGVETQYF. Here the CDR3 DNA reads TGCGCCAGCAGCCCCGCGGCGATTATAACTAGCGGGGTTGAGACCCAGTACTTC.